These T cell receptor beta chains were read from a single sample in a study of spatial heterogeneity in lung cancer. One entry per CDR3 protein, called by TCRdb with MiXCR from the 5' RACE reads. The profile covers 100,000 to 120,000 distinct CDR3 sequences, with 11% appearing a single time and 24% taken by the ten largest. The sample in question was PBMCs, obtained at follow-up. The origin of the receptors is a female donor with early-stage non-small cell lung cancer. CDR3s include the opening cysteine and the closing phenylalanine or tryptophan. D genes are given only for firm matches. The listing skips clone size in some rows; elsewhere it reads once, few, many or a size class.

D	V	size	J	CDR3	DNA
-	TRBV19	many	TRBJ1-5	CASRYDDRSNQPQHF	TGTGCCAGTAGGTACGATGACAGGTCCAATCAGCCCCAGCATTTT
-	TRBV6-6	many	TRBJ1-5	CASSYPRDSNQPQHF	TGTGCCAGCAGTTACCCCCGGGACAGCAATCAGCCCCAGCATTTT
-	TRBV30	-	TRBJ1-5	CAWSVQGRLPQHF	TGTGCCTGGAGTGTCCAGGGTCGGTTGCCCCAGCATTTT
TRBD1	TRBV11-2	many	TRBJ1-2	CASSSLRRDRSYGYTF	TGTGCCAGCAGCTCTTTACGGCGGGACAGGTCCTATGGCTACACCTTC
TRBD2	TRBV27	few	TRBJ2-3	CASSSGTSGNTDTQYF	TGTGCCAGCAGTTCCGGGACTAGCGGAAACACAGATACGCAGTATTTT
TRBD2	TRBV12-3/TRBV12-4	many	TRBJ2-2	CASRLAGGPVGELFF	TGTGCCAGCAGATTAGCGGGAGGGCCGGTCGGGGAGCTGTTTTTT
TRBD2	TRBV7-6	few	TRBJ2-3	CASSSLSEGLAGVDTQYF	TGTGCCAGCAGCTCCTTATCCGAGGGACTAGCGGGAGTGGATACGCAGTATTTT
TRBD2	TRBV6-5	many	TRBJ2-2	CASSDLSGRVTGELFF	TGTGCCAGCAGCGACCTTAGCGGGAGAGTCACCGGGGAGCTGTTTTTT
-	TRBV24-1	-	TRBJ2-5	CATSEAKGSQETQYF	TGTGCCACCAGTGAAGCCAAGGGCTCACAAGAGACCCAGTACTTC
-	TRBV7-8	-	TRBJ2-3	CASSLGEQALISTDTQYF	TGTGCCAGCAGCTTAGGAGAGCAGGCACTAATAAGCACAGATACGCAGTATTTT
-	TRBV20-1	-	TRBJ1-4	CSARVGINEKLFF	TGCAGTGCTAGAGTAGGGATCAATGAAAAACTGTTTTTT
-	TRBV15	many	TRBJ1-5	CATSRDLLNQPQHF	TGTGCCACCAGCAGAGATTTGTTAAATCAGCCCCAGCATTTT
TRBD1	TRBV6-1	-	TRBJ2-3	CASCGQGVRGHKVTQYF	TGTGCCAGCTGTGGACAGGGTGTGAGGGGTCACAAGGTTACGCAGTATTTT
TRBD1	TRBV14	-	TRBJ2-5	CASSQSRDRGFQETQYF	TGTGCCAGCAGCCAAAGCCGGGACAGGGGCTTCCAAGAGACCCAGTACTTC
-	TRBV12-5	many	TRBJ2-1	CASGLGALVGEQFF	TGTGCTAGTGGTTTGGGGGCCTTGGTGGGTGAGCAGTTCTTC
TRBD1	TRBV27	few	TRBJ1-1	CASSSWGQLNTEAFF	TGTGCCAGCAGTTCGTGGGGACAGTTGAACACTGAAGCTTTCTTT
TRBD2	TRBV11-2	-	TRBJ2-3	CASSPQRGSTDTQYF	TGTGCCAGCAGTCCCCAGCGGGGAAGCACAGATACGCAGTATTTT
-	TRBV30	once	TRBJ2-7	CAWEKKGSYEQYF	TGTGCCTGGGAGAAAAAAGGCTCCTACGAGCAGTACTTC
-	TRBV7-2	few	TRBJ2-2	CASSLLFSGNTGELFF	TGTGCCAGCAGCTTACTATTCAGCGGGAACACCGGGGAGCTGTTTTTT
TRBD2	TRBV7-2	few	TRBJ2-3	CASSYRTSGRGVTQYF	TGTGCCAGCAGCTACCGGACTAGCGGGAGAGGTGTTACGCAGTATTTT
-	TRBV28	-	TRBJ2-7	CASSLNRAPYEQYF	TGTGCCAGCAGTTTGAACAGGGCCCCCTACGAGCAGTACTTC
-	TRBV23-1	-	TRBJ1-2	CASSQSGDHSNYGYTF	TGCGCCAGCAGTCAATCGGGGGACCACAGTAACTATGGCTACACCTTC
-	TRBV10-3	many	TRBJ1-5	CAISESSGQDGQPQHF	TGTGCCATCAGTGAGTCCTCGGGGCAGGATGGTCAGCCCCAGCATTTT
TRBD1	TRBV18	few	TRBJ2-2	CASSPRDRGVTGELFF	TGTGCCAGCTCACCCCGGGACAGGGGAGTAACCGGGGAGCTGTTTTTT
-	TRBV21-1	-	TRBJ1-3	CASSTQELGSGNTIYF	TGTGCCAGCAGCACACAGGAGCTGGGATCAGGAAACACCATATATTTT
TRBD1	TRBV7-3	-	TRBJ2-2	CASSPATGGTGELFF	TGTGCCAGCAGCCCCGCGACAGGGGGCACCGGGGAGCTGTTTTTT
-	TRBV19	few	TRBJ2-3	CASNPGSTDTQYF	TGTGCCAGTAACCCCGGGAGCACAGATACGCAGTATTTT
TRBD2	TRBV20-1	-	TRBJ2-5	CSARVLPSAGGIIQETQYF	TGCAGTGCTAGAGTCCTCCCCTCAGCGGGAGGCATCATACAAGAGACCCAGTACTTC
-	TRBV12-3/TRBV12-4	few	TRBJ1-5	CASSLGQGDSNQPQHF	TGTGCCAGCAGTTTAGGGCAGGGAGATAGCAATCAGCCCCAGCATTTT
TRBD2	TRBV15	-	TRBJ2-5	CATSRGQAGGQETQYF	TGTGCCACCAGCAGAGGCCAAGCGGGAGGTCAAGAGACCCAGTACTTC
TRBD2	TRBV7-9	-	TRBJ2-1	CASSISGRARNEQFF	TGTGCCAGCAGCATTAGCGGGAGGGCCAGGAATGAGCAGTTCTTC
-	TRBV2	-	TRBJ2-1	CASRGDLVGDNEQFF	TGTGCCAGCAGGGGGGACCTAGTAGGAGACAATGAGCAGTTCTTC
TRBD2	TRBV30	many	TRBJ2-1	CAWSGLAGVVEQFF	TGTGCCTGGAGTGGGCTAGCGGGAGTGGTTGAGCAGTTCTTC
-	TRBV24-1	-	TRBJ2-2	CATSDGQYTGELFF	TGTGCCACCAGTGATGGACAGTACACCGGGGAGCTGTTTTTT
-	TRBV4-1	few	TRBJ2-3	CASSQDPDTDTQYF	TGCGCCAGCAGCCAAGACCCAGACACAGATACGCAGTATTTT
-	TRBV27	many	TRBJ2-7	CASSTIRDHSYEQYF	TGTGCCAGCAGTACGATCCGGGACCACTCCTACGAGCAGTACTTC
TRBD1	TRBV6-6	many	TRBJ2-5	CASSYSGDRVETQYF	TGTGCCAGCAGTTACTCCGGGGACAGGGTCGAGACCCAGTACTTC
-	TRBV6-5	few	TRBJ1-2	CASSYEGNYGYTF	TGTGCCAGCAGTTACGAGGGGAACTATGGCTACACCTTC
-	TRBV5-1	many	TRBJ1-5	CASSLGFPDTLQPQHF	TGCGCCAGCAGCTTGGGGTTCCCGGACACCTTACAGCCCCAGCATTTT
-	TRBV15	once	TRBJ2-6	CATSSRASGANVLTF	TGTGCCACCAGCAGTCGGGCCTCTGGGGCCAACGTCCTGACTTTC
TRBD1	TRBV10-3	few	TRBJ1-2	CAISPTGFGGYTF	TGTGCCATCAGCCCGACAGGGTTCGGCGGCTACACCTTC
-	TRBV9	many	TRBJ1-2	CASSPKRQDYGYTF	TGTGCCAGCAGCCCCAAACGACAGGACTATGGCTACACCTTC
-	TRBV18	-	TRBJ1-1	CASSSAQPGGTEAFF	TGTGCCAGCTCGTCAGCTCAACCGGGGGGCACTGAAGCTTTCTTT
-	TRBV30	few	TRBJ1-6	CAWSRLPGGNNSPLHF	TGTGCCTGGAGCCGCCTGCCGGGCGGAAATAATTCACCCCTCCACTTT
-	TRBV6-1	many	TRBJ2-3	CASSEKAFSLSTDTQYF	TGTGCCAGCAGTGAAAAGGCTTTCTCACTTAGCACAGATACGCAGTATTTT
TRBD1	TRBV2	-	TRBJ1-5	CASSAGTGRAQPQHF	TGTGCCAGCAGCGCCGGGACAGGGAGGGCTCAGCCCCAGCATTTT
-	TRBV6-1	few	TRBJ2-7	CASSHRDSYEQYF	TGTGCCAGCAGCCACAGGGACTCCTACGAGCAGTACTTC
-	TRBV6-1	-	TRBJ1-5	CASGFLWQPQHF	TGTGCCAGCGGTTTTTTGTGGCAGCCCCAGCATTTT
TRBD1	TRBV5-1	few	TRBJ1-2	CASSFGQGLFGHGYTF	TGCGCCAGCAGCTTTGGACAGGGCCTCTTTGGTCATGGCTACACCTTC
-	TRBV15	-	TRBJ2-3	CATSRDSQYTQYF	TGTGCCACCAGCAGAGATAGTCAGTATACGCAGTATTTT
-	TRBV12-3/TRBV12-4	many	TRBJ2-6	CASTPRFSGANVLTF	TGTGCCAGCACCCCAAGATTCTCTGGGGCCAACGTCCTGACTTTC
-	TRBV24-1	few	TRBJ2-5	CATSDLGQPETQYF	TGTGCCACCAGTGATTTGGGGCAGCCGGAGACCCAGTACTTC
-	TRBV29-1	many	TRBJ2-6	CSVARDTDSGANVLTF	TGCAGCGTTGCCCGGGACACAGACTCTGGGGCCAACGTCCTGACTTTC
-	TRBV24-1	-	TRBJ1-5	CATSGGQPGLAYSNQPQHF	TGTGCCACCAGTGGTGGACAGCCCGGATTGGCATATAGCAATCAGCCCCAGCATTTT
-	TRBV7-8	-	TRBJ2-1	CASSLASFKVKYF	TGTGCCAGCAGCTTGGCTAGCTTCAAGGTTAAGTACTTC
-	TRBV18	-	TRBJ1-2	CASSPDVQISYGYTF	TGTGCCAGCTCACCCGACGTACAGATAAGCTATGGCTACACCTTC
-	TRBV24-1	-	TRBJ2-1	CATSEELGGSYNEQFF	TGTGCCACCAGTGAGGAACTTGGGGGCTCCTACAATGAGCAGTTCTTC
-	TRBV29-1	-	TRBJ2-1	CSVIGTGVSYNEQFF	TGCAGCGTTATTGGTACGGGTGTGTCCTACAATGAGCAGTTCTTC
TRBD1	TRBV6-1	-	TRBJ2-4	CASSEATGGKNIQYF	TGTGCCAGCAGTGAAGCCACAGGGGGCAAAAACATTCAGTACTTC
-	TRBV6-2/TRBV6-3	few	TRBJ1-5	CASKSYNQPQHF	TGTGCCAGCAAATCGTACAATCAGCCCCAGCATTTT